These 7 T cell receptor beta chains were all obtained from the same sample, sequenced in a study of regulatory T cells in long-lasting Graves disease. Arm-PCR of CDR3 regions and iRepertoire HTBI primers were the basis on which TCR beta libraries were built. Each CDR3 protein is one row after TCRdb ran MiXCR on the multiplex PCR reads. The table has 420,000 or so distinct CDR3 sequences, roughly 15% seen once. Time point here: newly diagnosed GD, antithyroid drugs for less than 3 months. The authors made the TCR library using RNA they extracted from PBMCs. These data also formed part of another study, on T cells in Graves' hyperthyroidism and ophthalmopathy.

The specimen comprised peripheral blood mononuclear cells (PBMCs), sampled at new diagnosis, from a patient treated with antithyroid drugs. Source of these receptors: a woman between 18 and 30 years old with Graves disease.

The chain has TRBV19 and TRBJ2-7; 9 bases match TRBD1. Germline-derived CDR1 and CDR2 are LNHDA and SQIVND (reference sequence). This CDR3 comprises 15 residues. With V trimmed by 3 bases and J by 2 bases, 5 bases remained unmatched. The CDR3 loop is CASSIRRDRAYEQYF. CDR3 in DNA: TGTGCCAGTAGTATCCGACGGGACAGGGCCTACGAGCAGTACTTC.

The V call is TRBV20-1, the J call TRBJ1-5; D unclear. Germline loops: CDR1 DFQATT, CDR2 SNEGSKA (reference sequence). The length of the CDR3 is 13 residues. Trimming shortened V by 1 base and J by 4 bases, and 8 bases separated the two germline ends. CDR3 bases: TGCAGTGCTAGAGTAGGGTGGAATCAGCCCCAGCATTTT. Translating it yields CSARVGWNQPQHF.

Concerning this clonotype: A read error is possible here, since a much larger clone lies one base away. The chain couples TRBV13 to TRBJ1-1; 7 bases map to TRBD1. Germline V gives CDR1 PRHDT, CDR2 FYEKMQ (reference sequence). The CDR3 has 15 amino acids. CDR3 in amino acids: CASSVGQALNTEAFF. DNA of the CDR3: TGTGCCAGCAGCGTAGGACAGGCCCTGAACACTGAAGCTTTCTTT.

In its sample, this clonotype was seen many times. This chain joins TRBV28 and TRBJ2-7; perhaps TRBD2 as D (6 bases). Germline CDR1 is MDHEN and CDR2 is SYDVKM. V shed 6 bases and J shed 2 bases, with 14 bases lying between them. The CDR3 consists of 14 residues. The DNA for the CDR3 is TGTGCCAGCAGCGAGCGGGCGGTAACCTACGAGCAGTACTTC. It encodes CASSERAVTYEQYF. The complete variable domain, with remaining parts taken from reference TRBV28 and TRBJ2-7, reads DVKVTQSSRYLVKRTGEKVFLECVQDMDHENMFWYRQDPGLGLRLIYFSYDVKMKEKGDIPEGYSVSREKKERFSLILESASTNQTSMYLCASSERAVTYEQYFGPGTRLTVT.

This clonotype was seen only a few times. This chain joins TRBV20-1 and TRBJ1-5; no reliable D call. CDR1 is DFQATT and CDR2 is SNEGSKA in the germline V gene (reference sequence). The CDR3 loop spans 12 amino acids. Trimming removed 6 bases at V and 4 bases at J, with 10 bases between. CDR3 DNA sequence: TGCAGTGCGTCAGAGCGAAATCAGCCCCAGCATTTT. The encoded protein is CSASERNQPQHF.

This clonotype was detected a few times. The V call is TRBV2, the J call TRBJ2-2; 7 bases match TRBD2. This CDR3 is built from 15 residues. With 7 bases clipped from V and 5 bases from J, the junction kept 10 bases outside the gene matches. The V gene's germline CDR1 is SNHLY and CDR2 FYNNEI. The CDR3 DNA follows: TGTGCCAGCAAATTGTCGGGAGGAATAACCGGGGAGCTGTTTTTT. This gives the protein CASKLSGGITGELFF.

This clonotype was observed many times. This chain joins TRBV20-1 and TRBJ1-1; tentative D call: TRBD1 (6 bases). This CDR3 region has 12 residues. From germline, CDR1 is DFQATT and CDR2 SNEGSKA (reference sequence). Here the CDR3 DNA reads TGCAGCGCTCGGGGGCAGAACACTGAAGCTTTCTTT. Amino acids: CSARGQNTEAFF.